Given below is one TCR beta chain in context. Trimming shortened V by 5 bases and J by 10 bases, and 14 bases separated the two germline ends. This CDR3 region has 12 residues. Original handling: Amplification of reference gene primers provided the estimated nucleated cell counts. The method was immunoSEQ multiplex PCR; TCRdb's version includes in-frame clones alone and lacks a portion of them. V and J calls and clone size are those listed in that table; D and trimming were worked out from the DNA. Among some 260,000 clones listed, over 70% were seen once. The sample comes from a study of blood T cell repertoires in COVID-19. Overall study: The United States, Italy and Spain were the sources of the acute and convalescent COVID-19 samples. The cDNA or gDNA used as material had been derived from T cells, B-cell-depleted T cells, or PBMCs.

The sequence was collected from a woman older than 75 with acute or convalescent COVID-19. Sequenced input: peripheral blood. V and J are TRBV12-3 or TRBV12-4 and TRBJ1-2; D may be TRBD1 (6 bases). The CDR3 loop is CASSPGQSLYTF. DNA for the CDR3: TGTGCCAGCAGTCCCGGACAGAGCCTCTACACCTTC.